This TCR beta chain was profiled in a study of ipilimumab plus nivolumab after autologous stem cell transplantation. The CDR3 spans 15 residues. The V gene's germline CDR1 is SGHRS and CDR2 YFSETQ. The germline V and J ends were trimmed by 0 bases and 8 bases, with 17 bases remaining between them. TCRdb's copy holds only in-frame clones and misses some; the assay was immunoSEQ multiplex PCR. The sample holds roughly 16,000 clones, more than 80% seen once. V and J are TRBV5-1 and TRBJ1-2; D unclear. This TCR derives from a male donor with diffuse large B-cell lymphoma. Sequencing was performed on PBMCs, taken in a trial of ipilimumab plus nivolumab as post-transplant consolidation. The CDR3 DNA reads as TGCGCCAGCAGCTTGGCCTTAGCCCCCGCCGACGGCTACACCTTC. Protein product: CASSLALAPADGYTF.